A single sample is the source of the 22 T cell receptor beta chains below, sequenced in a study of cytomegalovirus exposure and HLA in healthy donors. PCR amplification relied on 60 Vbeta primers (plus 13 Jbeta primers). Produced via immunoSEQ multiplex PCR; TCRdb's table is partial and in-frame only. This table holds some 100,000 clones, 60% to 80% found once. Material for sequencing was PBMCs. These receptors all stem from a woman under 30 in good health and CMV-seropositive.

The chain joins TRBV9 to TRBJ2-1; D might be TRBD1 (6 bases). The V end lost 4 bases, the J end lost 6 bases, and 23 bases lay between the germline ends. The CDR3 sequence is 17 residues long. Looked up from germline, CDR1 is SGDLS and CDR2 is YYNGEE. The CDR3 sequence: CASSLDPGQLEVNEQFF. Here the CDR3 DNA reads TGTGCCAGCAGCTTGGACCCGGGACAATTAGAAGTCAATGAGCAGTTCTTC. The complete variable domain, with remaining parts taken from reference TRBV9 and TRBJ2-1, reads DSGVTQTPKHLITATGQRVTLRCSPRSGDLSVYWYQQSLDQGLQFLIQYYNGEERAKGNILERFSAQQFPDLHSELNLSSLELGDSALYFCASSLDPGQLEVNEQFFGPGTRLTVL.

The chain carries TRBV7-8 and TRBJ1-5; no clear D gene. The length of the CDR3 is 16 residues. V was cut by 0 bases and J by 3 bases, with 12 bases left in between. Germline V gene sequence: CDR1 SGHVS, CDR2 FQNEAQ. Here the CDR3 reads CASSLAWSGVNQPQHF. The CDR3 coding sequence is TGTGCCAGCAGCTTAGCGTGGTCAGGTGTCAATCAGCCCCAGCATTTT.

J is TRBJ1-2 and V is TRBV6-1; 11 positions agree with TRBD1. The CDR3 extends over 14 amino acids. Trimming cost V 8 bases and J 6 bases; bases outside gene matches: 8. Germline CDR1 is MNHNS and CDR2 is SASEGT. The CDR3 loop reads CASVRDRGSNGYTF. The CDR3 region has the DNA TGTGCCAGCGTCCGGGACAGGGGGTCCAATGGCTACACCTTC.

The chain employs TRBV30 and TRBJ2-7; possibly TRBD1 for D (6 bases). CDR1 GTSNPN and CDR2 SVGIG come from the germline V gene (reference sequence). The CDR3 extends over 13 amino acids. V dropped 3 bases and J dropped 3 bases, with 12 bases sitting between them. CDR3 in DNA: TGTGCCTGGAGCCCGGGACACTACTACGAGCAGTACTTC. Residues: CAWSPGHYYEQYF. The full variable domain, its missing parts supplied by reference TRBV30 and TRBJ2-7, is SQTIHQWPATLVQPVGSPLSLECTVEGTSNPNLYWYRQAAGRGLQLLFYSVGIGQISSEVPQNLSASRPQDRQFILSSKKLLLSDSGFYLCAWSPGHYYEQYFGPGTRLTVT.

CDR3 nucleotide sequence: TGTGCCAGCTCGAGCCCGGGACAGAGCTACGAGCAGTACTTC. Translated: CASSSPGQSYEQYF. This rearrangement joins TRBV27 to TRBJ2-7, with 7 bases that match TRBD1. The length of the CDR3 is 14 residues. V was pared by 8 bases and J by 3 bases, with 10 bases of the junction left unmatched. CDR1 MNHEY and CDR2 SMNVEV come from the germline V gene (reference sequence).

J is TRBJ1-1 and V is TRBV4-3; 8 bases agree with TRBD1. The germline CDR1 and CDR2 sequences are LGHNA and YSLEER. The CDR3 spans 14 residues. With 4 bases clipped from V and 2 bases from J, the junction kept 3 bases outside the gene matches. CDR3 in DNA: TGCGCCAGCAGCCGACAGGGGCATAACACTGAAGCTTTCTTT. Protein: CASSRQGHNTEAFF.

This clone was counted a few times. This chain uses TRBV27 with TRBJ2-5; possibly TRBD1 for D (5 bases). This CDR3 is 13 amino acids long. The V end was cut by 3 bases, the J end by 5 bases, with 10 bases between. Germline CDR1 is MNHEY and CDR2 is SMNVEV (reference sequence). CDR3 in amino acids: CASSLVRGETQYF. CDR3 bases: TGTGCCAGCAGTTTGGTTAGGGGCGAGACCCAGTACTTC.

V usage is TRBV10-2 and J usage is TRBJ2-7; 8 positions match TRBD1. Germline CDR1 reads WSHSY; CDR2 reads SAAADI. V dropped 6 bases and J dropped 4; count of bases not matched to a gene: 8. The CDR3 sequence is 14 residues long. The CDR3 here is CASSAGQGTYEQYF. CDR3 nucleotides: TGCGCCAGCAGCGCCGGACAGGGTACATACGAGCAGTACTTC.

This clone was detected only a few times. The rearrangement links TRBV5-8 to TRBJ2-7; TRBD1 aligns across 7 bases. In germline, CDR1 is SGHTS, CDR2 YDEGEE. The CDR3 is made up of 12 amino acids. The V gene end was trimmed by 4 bases and the J gene end by 5 bases; junction bases not matched to a gene: 3. DNA of the CDR3: TGTGCCAGCAGCCCTACAGGGGACGAGCAGTACTTC. Amino acids: CASSPTGDEQYF.

This clone was counted a few times. The rearrangement joins TRBV6-5 to TRBJ2-7, with 12 bases that match TRBD2. This CDR3 has 15 amino acids. V gave up 6 bases and J gave up 4 bases; unmatched junction bases: 7. Germline CDR1 reads MNHEY; CDR2 reads SVGAGI. CDR3 residues: CASSPGLAGLYEQYF. Here the CDR3 DNA reads TGTGCCAGCAGCCCCGGACTAGCGGGACTTTACGAGCAGTACTTC.

The chain carries TRBV4-1 and TRBJ2-5, with a tentative D call TRBD2 (5 bases). V was shortened by 2 bases and J by 4 bases, with 8 bases between the two germline ends. Germline lookup yields CDR1 MGHRA and CDR2 YSYEKL. This CDR3 has 13 residues. The CDR3 bases are TGCGCCAGCAGCCAAACTGAGGGAGAGACCCAGTACTTC. Translating gives CASSQTEGETQYF.

In its sample, this clone was seen a few times. This rearrangement joins TRBV4-2 to TRBJ2-7; TRBD2 matches at 9 bases. The CDR3 is 18 amino acids. Germline V gene data show CDR1 as LGHNA and CDR2 as YNFKEQ. V gave up 0 bases and J gave up 3 bases; unmatched junction bases: 12. The CDR3 DNA sequence: TGTGCCAGCAGCCAAGACCCGAATCTAGCGGGGTTTAACTACGAGCAGTACTTC. Protein product: CASSQDPNLAGFNYEQYF.

The V call is TRBV11-3, the J call TRBJ1-2; 7 bases are shared with TRBD1. CDR3 length: 17 residues. The J segment lost 0 bases and the V segment lost 4 bases, leaving 11 bases of the junction unmatched. CDR1 and CDR2 (germline): SGHNT, YENEEA. This CDR3 is CASSSDRWWAPNYGYTF. The CDR3, as DNA: TGTGCCAGCAGCTCGGACAGGTGGTGGGCACCTAACTATGGCTACACCTTC.

This chain joins TRBV28 and TRBJ2-1; 8 nucleotides align to TRBD1. The CDR3 contains 14 residues. V was clipped by 6 bases and J by 8 bases; unmatched bases: 9. The germline gives CDR1 MDHEN, CDR2 SYDVKM. The CDR3 nucleotides are TGTGCCAGCAGCCCCCCGACAGGGGAGGATGAGCAGTTCTTC. This translates into CASSPPTGEDEQFF.

The chain links TRBV5-1 to TRBJ2-5, with TRBD1 as a possible D gene (5 bases). The J call may be faulty, since TRBJ2-7 better matches the DNA end. CDR3 size: 15 residues. Germline V gene sequence: CDR1 SGHRS, CDR2 YFSETQ. CDR3 nucleotide sequence: TGCGCCAGCAGCTTGGCCAGCGACAGACCCTACGAGCAGTACTTC. Its protein is CASSLASDRPYEQYF.

The chain is built from TRBV5-1 and TRBJ2-3; D is unresolved. The V end lost 0 bases, the J end lost 9 bases, and 11 bases lay between the germline ends. CDR3 size: 13 residues. Germline values: CDR1 SGHRS, CDR2 YFSETQ. In nucleotides, the CDR3 is TGCGCCAGCAGCTTGGCCCCCCTGAGGACGCAGTATTTT. Translation: CASSLAPLRTQYF.

J is TRBJ1-1 and V is TRBV29-1; possibly TRBD1 for D (5 bases). V dropped 3 bases and J dropped 0 bases, with 11 bases sitting between them. Germline V lookup: CDR1 SQVTM, CDR2 ANQGSEA. This CDR3 comprises 14 residues. The CDR3 spells CSVEGGVLNTEAFF. CDR3 nucleotides: TGCAGCGTTGAGGGGGGTGTCTTGAACACTGAAGCTTTCTTT.

This clone was observed a few times. This sequence joins TRBV7-9 and TRBJ2-1, with TRBD2 matching 7 bases. V shed 5 bases and J 6 bases; nucleotides not matched to a gene: 13. CDR3 length: 16 amino acids. Germline lookup yields CDR1 SEHNR and CDR2 FQNEAQ (reference sequence). The CDR3 DNA is TGTGCCAGCAGCCTACACCTTTCGGGAGGCGGCAATGAGCAGTTCTTC. Translating it yields CASSLHLSGGGNEQFF.

The CDR3 loop reads CASSPYPQGANSGANVLTF. The DNA for the CDR3 is TGTGCCAGCAGTCCCTACCCACAGGGGGCGAACTCTGGGGCCAACGTCCTGACTTTC. The genes are TRBV28 and TRBJ2-6, with 9 bases matching TRBD1. Looked up from germline, CDR1 is MDHEN and CDR2 is SYDVKM. Trimming took 5 bases from V and 0 from J; bases not matched to a gene: 11. This CDR3 region has 19 residues.

For the CDR3, the DNA is TGTGCCAGCAGCACAGGGGGCCCTGCCTACGAGCAGTACTTC. The encoded protein is CASSTGGPAYEQYF. The chain employs TRBV28 and TRBJ2-7; 9 bases line up with TRBD1. The CDR3 is 14 residues long. After removal of 6 bases from V and 2 bases from J, the junction contained 5 bases not matched to a gene. The germline CDR1 and CDR2 sequences are MDHEN and SYDVKM. The whole variable domain, remainder taken from reference TRBV28 and TRBJ2-7, is DVKVTQSSRYLVKRTGEKVFLECVQDMDHENMFWYRQDPGLGLRLIYFSYDVKMKEKGDIPEGYSVSREKKERFSLILESASTNQTSMYLCASSTGGPAYEQYFGPGTRLTVT.

This chain links TRBV7-3 with TRBJ2-3; 11 bases fit TRBD2. With 5 bases clipped from V and 5 bases from J, the junction kept 0 bases outside the gene matches. The CDR3 is 13 residues long. Germline V gives CDR1 SGHTA, CDR2 FQGTGA. The CDR3 DNA is TGTGCCAGCAGCACTAGCGGGAGAGATACGCAGTATTTT. It specifies CASSTSGRDTQYF.

The genes are TRBV28 and TRBJ1-2; 9 bases agree with TRBD1. The CDR3 consists of 14 residues. V gave up 6 bases and J gave up 6 bases; unmatched junction bases: 8. Germline CDR1 is MDHEN and CDR2 is SYDVKM. Here the CDR3 reads CASRETGGADGYTF. The CDR3 DNA is TGTGCCAGCAGGGAAACAGGGGGCGCCGATGGCTACACCTTC.